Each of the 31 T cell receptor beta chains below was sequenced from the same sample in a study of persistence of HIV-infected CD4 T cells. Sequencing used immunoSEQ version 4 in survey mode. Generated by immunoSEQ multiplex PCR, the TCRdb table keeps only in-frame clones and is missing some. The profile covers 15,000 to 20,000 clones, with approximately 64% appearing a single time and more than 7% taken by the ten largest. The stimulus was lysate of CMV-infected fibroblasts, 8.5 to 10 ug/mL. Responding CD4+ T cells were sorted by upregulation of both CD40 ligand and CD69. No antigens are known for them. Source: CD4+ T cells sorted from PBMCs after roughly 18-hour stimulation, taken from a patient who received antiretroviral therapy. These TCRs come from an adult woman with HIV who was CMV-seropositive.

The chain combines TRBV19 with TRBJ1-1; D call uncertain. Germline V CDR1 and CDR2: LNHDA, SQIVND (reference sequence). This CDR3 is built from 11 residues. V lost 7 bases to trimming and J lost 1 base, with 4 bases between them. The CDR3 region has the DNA TGTGCCAGTATAGAGAACACTGAAGCTTTCTTT. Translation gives CASIENTEAFF.

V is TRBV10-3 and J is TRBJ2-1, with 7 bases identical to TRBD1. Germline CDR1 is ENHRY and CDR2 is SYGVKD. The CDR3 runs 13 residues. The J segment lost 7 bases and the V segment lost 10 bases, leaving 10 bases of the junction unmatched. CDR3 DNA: TGTGCCACCGATAAGGGGGCTGAGAATGAGCAGTTCTTC. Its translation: CATDKGAENEQFF.

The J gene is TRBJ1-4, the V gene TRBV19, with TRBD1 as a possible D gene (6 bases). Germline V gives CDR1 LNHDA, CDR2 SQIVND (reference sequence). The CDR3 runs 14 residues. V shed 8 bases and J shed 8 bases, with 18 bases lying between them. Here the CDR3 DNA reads TGTGCCAGTCACACCCGGGGGCTTGGGGAAAAACTGTTTTTT. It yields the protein CASHTRGLGEKLFF.

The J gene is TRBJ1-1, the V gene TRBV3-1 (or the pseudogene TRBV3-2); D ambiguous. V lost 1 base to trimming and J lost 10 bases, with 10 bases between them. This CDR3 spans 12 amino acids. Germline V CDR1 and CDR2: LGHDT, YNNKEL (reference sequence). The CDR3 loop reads CASSQGEGGAFF. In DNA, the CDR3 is TGTGCCAGCAGCCAAGGAGAGGGTGGAGCTTTCTTT.

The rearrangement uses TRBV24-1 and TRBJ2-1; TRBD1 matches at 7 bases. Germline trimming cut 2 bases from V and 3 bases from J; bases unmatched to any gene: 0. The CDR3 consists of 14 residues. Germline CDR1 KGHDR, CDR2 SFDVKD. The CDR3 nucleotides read TGTGCCACCAGTGATTACAGGGGCTACAATGAGCAGTTCTTC. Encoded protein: CATSDYRGYNEQFF.

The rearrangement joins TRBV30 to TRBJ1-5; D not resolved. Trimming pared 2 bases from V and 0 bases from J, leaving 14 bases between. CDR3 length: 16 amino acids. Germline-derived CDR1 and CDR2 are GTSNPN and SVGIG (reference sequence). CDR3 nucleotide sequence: TGTGCCTGGAGTTCCCGGACCATCAATAGCAATCAGCCCCAGCATTTT. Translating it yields CAWSSRTINSNQPQHF.

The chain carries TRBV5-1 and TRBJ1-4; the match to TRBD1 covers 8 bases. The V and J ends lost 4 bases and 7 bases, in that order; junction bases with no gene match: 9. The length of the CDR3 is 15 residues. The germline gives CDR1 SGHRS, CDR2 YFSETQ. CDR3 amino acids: CASSEGQGRGEKLFF. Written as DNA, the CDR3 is TGCGCCAGCAGCGAAGGACAGGGAAGGGGTGAAAAACTGTTTTTT.

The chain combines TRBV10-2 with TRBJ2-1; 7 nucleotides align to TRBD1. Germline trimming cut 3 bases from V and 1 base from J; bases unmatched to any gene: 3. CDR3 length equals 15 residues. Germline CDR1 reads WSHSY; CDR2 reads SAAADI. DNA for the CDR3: TGCGCCAGCAGTGACACAGGGGCATCCTACAATGAGCAGTTCTTC. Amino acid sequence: CASSDTGASYNEQFF.

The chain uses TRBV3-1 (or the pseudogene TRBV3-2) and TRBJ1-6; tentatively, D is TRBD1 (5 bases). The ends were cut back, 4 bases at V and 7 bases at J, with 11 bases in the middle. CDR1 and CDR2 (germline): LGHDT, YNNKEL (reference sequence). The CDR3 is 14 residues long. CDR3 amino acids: CASSPGLINSPLHF. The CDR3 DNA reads TGTGCCAGCAGCCCGGGACTGATAAATTCACCCCTCCACTTT.

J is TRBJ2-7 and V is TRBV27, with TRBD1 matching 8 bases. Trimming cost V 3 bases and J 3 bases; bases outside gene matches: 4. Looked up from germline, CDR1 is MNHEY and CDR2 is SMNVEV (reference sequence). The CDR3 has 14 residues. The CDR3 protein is CASSLLRGLYEQYF. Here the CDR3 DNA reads TGTGCCAGCAGTTTGCTCAGGGGGCTCTACGAGCAGTACTTC.

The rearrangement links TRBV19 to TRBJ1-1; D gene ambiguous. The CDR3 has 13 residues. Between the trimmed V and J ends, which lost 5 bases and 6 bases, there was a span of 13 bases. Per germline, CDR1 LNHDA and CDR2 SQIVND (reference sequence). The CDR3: CASSPRPSAEAFF. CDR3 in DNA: TGTGCCAGTAGTCCTCGACCCAGCGCTGAAGCTTTCTTT.

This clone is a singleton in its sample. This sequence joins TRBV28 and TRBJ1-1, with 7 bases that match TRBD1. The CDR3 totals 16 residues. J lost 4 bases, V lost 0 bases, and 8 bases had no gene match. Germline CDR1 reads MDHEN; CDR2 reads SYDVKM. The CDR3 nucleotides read TGTGCCAGCAGTTTATGGAGGGGAGGGGGCGTCACTGAAGCTTTCTTT. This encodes CASSLWRGGGVTEAFF. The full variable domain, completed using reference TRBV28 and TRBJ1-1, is DVKVTQSSRYLVKRTGEKVFLECVQDMDHENMFWYRQDPGLGLRLIYFSYDVKMKEKGDIPEGYSVSREKKERFSLILESASTNQTSMYLCASSLWRGGGVTEAFFGQGTRLTVV.

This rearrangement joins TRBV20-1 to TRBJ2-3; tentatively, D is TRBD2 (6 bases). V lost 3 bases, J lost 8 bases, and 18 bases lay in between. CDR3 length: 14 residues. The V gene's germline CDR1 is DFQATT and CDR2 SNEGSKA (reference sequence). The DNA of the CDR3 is TGCAGTGCTAGTGGCGGGGATGGGCGTAGTACGCAGTATTTT. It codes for CSASGGDGRSTQYF.

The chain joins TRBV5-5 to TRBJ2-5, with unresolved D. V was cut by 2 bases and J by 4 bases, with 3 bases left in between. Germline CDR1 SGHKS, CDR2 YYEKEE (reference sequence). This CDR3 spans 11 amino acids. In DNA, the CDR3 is TGTGCCAGCAGCTTCGGAGAGACCCAGTACTTC. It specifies CASSFGETQYF. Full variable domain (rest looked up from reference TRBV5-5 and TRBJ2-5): DAGVTQSPTHLIKTRGQQVTLRCSPISGHKSVSWYQQVLGQGPQFIFQYYEKEERGRGNFPDRFSARQFPNYSSELNVNALLLGDSALYLCASSFGETQYFGPGTRLLVL.

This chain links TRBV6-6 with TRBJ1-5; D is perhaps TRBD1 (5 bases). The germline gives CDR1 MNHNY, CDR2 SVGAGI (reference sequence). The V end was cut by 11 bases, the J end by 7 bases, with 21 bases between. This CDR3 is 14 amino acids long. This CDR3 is CAARHATVRQPQHF. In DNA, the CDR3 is TGTGCCGCTCGTCACGCGACAGTACGACAGCCCCAGCATTTT.

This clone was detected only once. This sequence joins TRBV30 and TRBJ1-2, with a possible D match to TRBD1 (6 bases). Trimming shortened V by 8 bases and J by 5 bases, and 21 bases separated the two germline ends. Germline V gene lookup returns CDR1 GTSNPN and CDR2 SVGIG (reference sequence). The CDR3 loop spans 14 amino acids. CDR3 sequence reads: CAGNRDTPHYGYTF. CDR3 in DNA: TGTGCCGGAAACCGGGACACCCCACATTATGGCTACACCTTC.

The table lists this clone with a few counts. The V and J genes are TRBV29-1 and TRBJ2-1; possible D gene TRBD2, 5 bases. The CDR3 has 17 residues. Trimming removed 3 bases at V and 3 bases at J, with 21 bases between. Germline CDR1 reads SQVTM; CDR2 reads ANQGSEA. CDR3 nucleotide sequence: TGCAGCGTTGAGGCGGGCAGCCTCCCTGGGAACTACAATGAGCAGTTCTTC. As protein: CSVEAGSLPGNYNEQFF.

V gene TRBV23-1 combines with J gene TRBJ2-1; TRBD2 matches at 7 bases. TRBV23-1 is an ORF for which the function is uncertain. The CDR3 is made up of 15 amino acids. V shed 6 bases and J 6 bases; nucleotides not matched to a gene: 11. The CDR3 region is CASSRGVGEPNEQFF. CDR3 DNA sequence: TGCGCCAGCAGCCGGGGGGTAGGGGAACCCAATGAGCAGTTCTTC.

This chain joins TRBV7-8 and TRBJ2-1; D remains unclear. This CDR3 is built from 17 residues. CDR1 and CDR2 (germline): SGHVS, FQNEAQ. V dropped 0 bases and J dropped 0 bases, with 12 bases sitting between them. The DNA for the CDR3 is TGTGCCAGCAGCTTAGCTGGTCAAGGAATCTCCTACAATGAGCAGTTCTTC. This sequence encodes CASSLAGQGISYNEQFF.

CDR3 DNA sequence: TGTGCCAGCAGTGAAGATGCAGGGCCTGGGGCCAACGTCCTGACTTTC. It codes for CASSEDAGPGANVLTF. The chain links TRBV6-1 to TRBJ2-6; tentatively, D is TRBD1 (5 bases). Germline V gene lookup returns CDR1 MNHNS and CDR2 SASEGT. CDR3 length: 16 amino acids. V was cut by 1 base and J by 2 bases, with 9 bases left in between.

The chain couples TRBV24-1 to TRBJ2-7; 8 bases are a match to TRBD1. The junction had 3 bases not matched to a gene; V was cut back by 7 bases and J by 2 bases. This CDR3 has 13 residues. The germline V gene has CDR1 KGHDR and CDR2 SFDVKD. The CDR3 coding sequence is TGTGCCACCAGCCGACAGGGGCCCTACGAGCAGTACTTC. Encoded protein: CATSRQGPYEQYF.

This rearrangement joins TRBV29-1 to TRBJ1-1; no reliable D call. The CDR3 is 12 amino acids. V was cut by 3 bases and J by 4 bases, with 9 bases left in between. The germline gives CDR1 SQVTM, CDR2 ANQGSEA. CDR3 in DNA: TGCAGCGTTGATGCAGTTTTCACTGAAGCTTTCTTT. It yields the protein CSVDAVFTEAFF.

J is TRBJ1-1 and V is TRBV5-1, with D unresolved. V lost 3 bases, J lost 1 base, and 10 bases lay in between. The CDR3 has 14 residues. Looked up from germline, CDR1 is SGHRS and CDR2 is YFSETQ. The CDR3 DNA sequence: TGCGCCAGCAGCTCGGAGACCCCGAACACTGAAGCTTTCTTT. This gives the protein CASSSETPNTEAFF.

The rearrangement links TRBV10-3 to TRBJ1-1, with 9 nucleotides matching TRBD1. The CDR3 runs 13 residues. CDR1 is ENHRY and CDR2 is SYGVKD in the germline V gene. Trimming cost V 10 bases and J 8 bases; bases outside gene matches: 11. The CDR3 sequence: CATNRDREAEAFF. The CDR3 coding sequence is TGTGCCACAAACCGGGACAGGGAGGCGGAAGCTTTCTTT.

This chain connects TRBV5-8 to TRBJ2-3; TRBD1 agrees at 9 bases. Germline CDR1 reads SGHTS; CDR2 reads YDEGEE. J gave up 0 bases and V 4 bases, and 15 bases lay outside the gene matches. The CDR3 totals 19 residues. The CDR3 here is CASSTTGGGGKSSTDTQYF. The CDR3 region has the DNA TGTGCCAGCAGCACCACAGGGGGCGGTGGGAAATCTAGCACAGATACGCAGTATTTT.

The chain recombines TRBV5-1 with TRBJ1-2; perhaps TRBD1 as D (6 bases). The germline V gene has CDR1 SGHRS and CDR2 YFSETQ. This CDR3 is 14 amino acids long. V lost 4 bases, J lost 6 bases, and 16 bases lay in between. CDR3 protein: CASSRTTGLDGYTF. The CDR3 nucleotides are TGCGCCAGCAGCCGTACGACAGGCCTCGATGGCTACACCTTC.

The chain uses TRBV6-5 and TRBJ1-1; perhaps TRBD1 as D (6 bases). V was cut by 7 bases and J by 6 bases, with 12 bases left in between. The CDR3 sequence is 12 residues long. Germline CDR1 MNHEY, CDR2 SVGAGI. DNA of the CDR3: TGTGCCAGCAACAGGGTCGGGGCTGAAGCTTTCTTT. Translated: CASNRVGAEAFF.

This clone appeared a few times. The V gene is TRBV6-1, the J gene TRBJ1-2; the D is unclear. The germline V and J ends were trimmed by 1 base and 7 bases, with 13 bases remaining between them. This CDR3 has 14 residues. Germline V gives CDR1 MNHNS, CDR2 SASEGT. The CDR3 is CASSEGWSGFGYTF. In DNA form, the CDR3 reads TGTGCCAGCAGTGAAGGGTGGTCGGGGTTTGGCTACACCTTC.

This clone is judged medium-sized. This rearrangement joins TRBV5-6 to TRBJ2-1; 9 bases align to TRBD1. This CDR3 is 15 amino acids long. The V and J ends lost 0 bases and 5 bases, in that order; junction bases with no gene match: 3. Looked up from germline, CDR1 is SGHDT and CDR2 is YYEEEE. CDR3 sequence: CASSLEGQGNNEQFF. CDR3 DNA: TGTGCCAGCAGCTTGGAGGGACAGGGCAACAATGAGCAGTTCTTC. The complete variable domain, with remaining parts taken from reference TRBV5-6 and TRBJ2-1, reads DAGVTQSPTHLIKTRGQQVTLRCSPKSGHDTVSWYQQALGQGPQFIFQYYEEEERQRGNFPDRFSGHQFPNYSSELNVNALLLGDSALYLCASSLEGQGNNEQFFGPGTRLTVL.

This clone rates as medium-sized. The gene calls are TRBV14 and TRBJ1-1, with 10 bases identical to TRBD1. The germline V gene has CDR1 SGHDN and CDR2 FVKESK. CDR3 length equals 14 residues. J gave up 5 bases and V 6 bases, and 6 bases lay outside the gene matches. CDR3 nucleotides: TGTGCCAGCAGGGCCACGGGACAGGGGACTGAAGCTTTCTTT. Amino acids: CASRATGQGTEAFF.

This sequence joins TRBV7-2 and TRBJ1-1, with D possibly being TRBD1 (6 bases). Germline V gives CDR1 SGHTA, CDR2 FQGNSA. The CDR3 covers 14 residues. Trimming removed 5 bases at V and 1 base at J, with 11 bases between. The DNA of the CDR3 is TGTGCCAGCAGCCATCCGACAGGGAACACTGAAGCTTTCTTT. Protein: CASSHPTGNTEAFF.